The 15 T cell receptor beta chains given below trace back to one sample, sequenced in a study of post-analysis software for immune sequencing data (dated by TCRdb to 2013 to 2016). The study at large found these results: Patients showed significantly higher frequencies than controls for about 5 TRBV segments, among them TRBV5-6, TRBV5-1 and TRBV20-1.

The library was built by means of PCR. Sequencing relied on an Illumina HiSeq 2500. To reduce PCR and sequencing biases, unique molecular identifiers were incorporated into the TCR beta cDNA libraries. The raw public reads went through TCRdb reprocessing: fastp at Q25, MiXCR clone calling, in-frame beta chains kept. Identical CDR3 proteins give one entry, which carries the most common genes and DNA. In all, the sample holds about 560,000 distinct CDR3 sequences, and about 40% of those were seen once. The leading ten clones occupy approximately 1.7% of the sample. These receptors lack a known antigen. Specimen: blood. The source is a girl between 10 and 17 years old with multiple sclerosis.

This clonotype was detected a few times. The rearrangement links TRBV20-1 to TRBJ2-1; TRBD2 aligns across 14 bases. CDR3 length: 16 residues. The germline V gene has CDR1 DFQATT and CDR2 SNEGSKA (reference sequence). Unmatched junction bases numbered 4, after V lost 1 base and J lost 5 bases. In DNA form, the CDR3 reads TGCAGTGCTAGAGCTGAGACTAGCGGGAGGGACAATGAGCAGTTCTTC. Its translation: CSARAETSGRDNEQFF.

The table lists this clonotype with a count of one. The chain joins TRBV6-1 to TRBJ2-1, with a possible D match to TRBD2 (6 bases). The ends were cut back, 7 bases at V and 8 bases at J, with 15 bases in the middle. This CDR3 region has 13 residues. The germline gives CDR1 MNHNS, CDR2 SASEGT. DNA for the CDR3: TGTGCCAGCACGGGACTCCGGGGTCATGAGCAGTTCTTC. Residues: CASTGLRGHEQFF.

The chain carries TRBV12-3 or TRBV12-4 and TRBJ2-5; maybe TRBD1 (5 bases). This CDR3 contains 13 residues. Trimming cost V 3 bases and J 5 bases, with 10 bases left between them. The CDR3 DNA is TGTGCCAGCAGTTTTGACAGTAAGGAGACCCAGTACTTC. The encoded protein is CASSFDSKETQYF.

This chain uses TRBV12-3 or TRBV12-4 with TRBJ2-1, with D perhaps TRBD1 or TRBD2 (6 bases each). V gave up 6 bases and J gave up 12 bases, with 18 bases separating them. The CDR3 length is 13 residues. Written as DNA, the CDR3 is TGTGCCAGCAGGCGGGACCAAAAAGGGGGGCAGTTCTTC. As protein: CASRRDQKGGQFF.

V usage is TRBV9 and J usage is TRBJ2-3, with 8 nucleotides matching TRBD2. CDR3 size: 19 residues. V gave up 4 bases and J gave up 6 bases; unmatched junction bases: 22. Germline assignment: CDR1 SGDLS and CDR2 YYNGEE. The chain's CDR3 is CASSQNYVRAGGLSDTQYF. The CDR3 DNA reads TGTGCCAGCAGCCAAAACTACGTGAGGGCGGGGGGCCTCTCTGATACGCAGTATTTT.

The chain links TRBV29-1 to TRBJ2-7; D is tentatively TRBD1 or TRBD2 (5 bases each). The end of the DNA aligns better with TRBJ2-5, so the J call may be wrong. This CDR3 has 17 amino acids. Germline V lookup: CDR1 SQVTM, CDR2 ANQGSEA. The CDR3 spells CSVTFILWGSGRETQYF. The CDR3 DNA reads TGCAGCGTTACATTCATCCTTTGGGGGAGCGGTCGGGAGACCCAGTACTTC.

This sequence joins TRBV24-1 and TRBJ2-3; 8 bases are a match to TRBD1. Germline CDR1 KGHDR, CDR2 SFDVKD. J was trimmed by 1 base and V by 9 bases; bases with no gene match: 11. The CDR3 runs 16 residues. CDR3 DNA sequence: TGTGCCACCCCGGACAGGGCTGGAATCGGCACAGATACGCAGTATTTT. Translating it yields CATPDRAGIGTDTQYF.

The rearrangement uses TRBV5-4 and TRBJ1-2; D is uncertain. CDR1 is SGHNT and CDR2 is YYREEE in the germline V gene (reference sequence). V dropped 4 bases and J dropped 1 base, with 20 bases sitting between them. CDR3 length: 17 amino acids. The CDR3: CASSPLTRTAGNYGYTF. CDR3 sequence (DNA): TGTGCCAGCAGCCCGCTTACTAGGACGGCTGGTAACTATGGCTACACCTTC. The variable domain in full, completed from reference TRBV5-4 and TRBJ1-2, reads ETGVTQSPTHLIKTRGQQVTLRCSSQSGHNTVSWYQQALGQGPQFIFQYYREEENGRGNFPPRFSGLQFPNYSSELNVNALELDDSALYLCASSPLTRTAGNYGYTFGSGTRLTVV.

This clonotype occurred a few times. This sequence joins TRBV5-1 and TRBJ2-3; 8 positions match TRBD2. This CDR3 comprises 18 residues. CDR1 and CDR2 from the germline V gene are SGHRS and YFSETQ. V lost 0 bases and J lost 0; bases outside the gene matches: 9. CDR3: CASSLGPAAGGSTDTQYF. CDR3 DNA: TGCGCCAGCAGCTTGGGACCGGCGGCGGGGGGAAGCACAGATACGCAGTATTTT.

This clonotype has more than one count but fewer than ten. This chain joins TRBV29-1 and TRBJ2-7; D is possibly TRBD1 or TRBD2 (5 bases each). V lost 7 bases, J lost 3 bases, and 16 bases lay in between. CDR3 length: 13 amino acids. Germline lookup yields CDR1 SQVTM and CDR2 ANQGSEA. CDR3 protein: CSARGVLGYEQYF. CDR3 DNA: TGCAGCGCCCGGGGCGTATTAGGCTACGAGCAGTACTTC.

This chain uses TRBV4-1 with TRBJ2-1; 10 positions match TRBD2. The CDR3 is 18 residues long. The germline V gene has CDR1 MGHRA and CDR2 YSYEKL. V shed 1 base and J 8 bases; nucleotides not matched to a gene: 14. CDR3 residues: CASSQVMGFSGRKDEQFF. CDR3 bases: TGCGCCAGCAGCCAAGTGATGGGGTTTAGCGGGAGGAAAGATGAGCAGTTCTTC.

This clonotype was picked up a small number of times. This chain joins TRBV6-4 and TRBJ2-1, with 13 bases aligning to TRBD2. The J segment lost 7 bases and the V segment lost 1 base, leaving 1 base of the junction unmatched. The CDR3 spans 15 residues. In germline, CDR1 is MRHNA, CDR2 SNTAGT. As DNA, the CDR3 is TGTGCCAGCAGTGACTTGACTAGCGGGAGGAATGAGCAGTTCTTC. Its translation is CASSDLTSGRNEQFF.

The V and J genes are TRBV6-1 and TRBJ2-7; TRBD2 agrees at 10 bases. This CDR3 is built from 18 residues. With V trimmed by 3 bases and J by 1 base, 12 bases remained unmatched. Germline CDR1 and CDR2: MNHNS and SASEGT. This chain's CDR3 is CASSDPGLAGARSYEQYF. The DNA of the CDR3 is TGTGCCAGCAGTGATCCAGGGCTAGCGGGGGCGAGATCCTACGAGCAGTACTTC.

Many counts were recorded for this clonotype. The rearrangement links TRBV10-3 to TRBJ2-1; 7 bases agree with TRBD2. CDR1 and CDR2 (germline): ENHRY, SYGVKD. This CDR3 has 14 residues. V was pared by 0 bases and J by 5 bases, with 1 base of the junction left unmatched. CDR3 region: CAISESGTNNEQFF. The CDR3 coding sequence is TGTGCCATCAGTGAGTCCGGGACTAACAATGAGCAGTTCTTC.

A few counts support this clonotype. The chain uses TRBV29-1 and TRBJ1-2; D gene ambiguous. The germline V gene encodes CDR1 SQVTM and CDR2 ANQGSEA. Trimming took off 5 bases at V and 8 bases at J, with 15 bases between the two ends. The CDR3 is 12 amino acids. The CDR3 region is CSVLIGGGGYTF. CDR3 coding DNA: TGCAGCGTTCTTATTGGCGGCGGGGGCTACACCTTC.